This TCR beta chain was sequenced during a study of blood T cell repertoires in COVID-19. The CDR3 has 19 residues. The J segment lost 4 bases and the V segment lost 3 bases, leaving 16 bases of the junction unmatched. CDR1 LGHNA and CDR2 YSLEER come from the germline V gene. Measured with immunoSEQ multiplex PCR; TCRdb has only the in-frame clones, and not every one. The sample contains 180,000 or so clones, approximately 87% of which appear only once. This clone was picked up a small number of times. The receptor was isolated from a man aged 40-55 years with active or convalescent COVID-19. Input material: peripheral blood. The V gene is TRBV4-3, the J gene TRBJ2-3, with 10 bases fitting TRBD2. CDR3 residues: CASSQEDPQLAGLPDTQYF. The DNA for the CDR3 is TGCGCCAGCAGCCAGGAGGATCCTCAACTAGCGGGGTTGCCAGATACGCAGTATTTT.